This T cell receptor (beta chain) emerged from a study of T cell changes during pregnancy in multiple sclerosis. The CDR3 runs to 14 residues. Trimming cost V 2 bases and J 7 bases; bases outside gene matches: 6. Germline V gene data show CDR1 as SGHNT and CDR2 as YYREEE (reference sequence). The protocol was immunoSEQ multiplex PCR, while the TCRdb copy is restricted to in-frame clones and leaves out a portion. The sample has about 59,000 clones, approximately 91% seen once. Sequencing used peripheral blood, obtained in the second trimester of pregnancy. This TCR was recovered from a female donor with multiple sclerosis, enrolled in a pregnancy study. The V gene is TRBV5-4, the J gene TRBJ2-7; 10 bases fit TRBD1. CDR3 amino acids: CASSFGTGVREQYF. The CDR3 DNA reads as TGTGCCAGCAGCTTCGGGACAGGGGTTAGGGAGCAGTACTTC.